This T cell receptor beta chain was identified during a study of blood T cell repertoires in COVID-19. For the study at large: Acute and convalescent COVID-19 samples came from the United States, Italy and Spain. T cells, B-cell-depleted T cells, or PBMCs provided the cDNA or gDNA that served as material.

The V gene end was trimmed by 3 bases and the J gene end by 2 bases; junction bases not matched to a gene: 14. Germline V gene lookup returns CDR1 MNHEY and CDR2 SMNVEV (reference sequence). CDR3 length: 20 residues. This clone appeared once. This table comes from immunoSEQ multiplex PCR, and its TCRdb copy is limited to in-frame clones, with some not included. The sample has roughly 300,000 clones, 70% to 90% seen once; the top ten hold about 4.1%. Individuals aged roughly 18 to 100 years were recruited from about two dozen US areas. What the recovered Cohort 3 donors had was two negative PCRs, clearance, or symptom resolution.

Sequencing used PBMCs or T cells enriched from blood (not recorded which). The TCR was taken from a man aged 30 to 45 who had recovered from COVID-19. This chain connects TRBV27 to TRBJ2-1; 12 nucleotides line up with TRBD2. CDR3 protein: CASSFLTSGRPGGTYNEQFF. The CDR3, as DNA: TGTGCCAGCAGTTTTCTAACTAGCGGGAGGCCAGGCGGGACCTACAATGAGCAGTTCTTC.